These T cell receptor beta chains were read from a single sample in a study of blood T cell repertoires in COVID-19. Only in-frame clones appear in the TCRdb table, and some are missing; sequencing was by immunoSEQ multiplex PCR. Among 200,000 to 300,000 clones listed, roughly 90% were seen once. The sample taken for sequencing was peripheral blood. These receptors came from a man between 60 and 70 years old who had recovered from COVID-19. CDR3s include the opening cysteine and the closing phenylalanine or tryptophan. D genes are given only for firm matches. Rows may omit the clone size; those that give it use once, few, many or a size class.

TRBJ1-6,.,TRBV11-1,.,CASSFIGGDNSPLHF,TGTGCCAGCAGCTTCATCGGCGGCGATAATTCACCCCTCCACTTT
TRBJ2-5,.,TRBV5-1,.,CASSSGTLGETQYF,TGCGCCAGCAGCTCCGGGACTCTAGGGGAGACCCAGTACTTC
TRBJ1-2,.,TRBV2,once,CASSESRGRNYGYTF,TGTGCCAGCAGTGAATCGCGGGGGAGGAACTATGGCTACACCTTC
TRBJ2-2,.,TRBV6-5,.,CASSRRGAGTGELFF,TGTGCCAGCAGTCGCAGGGGCGCCGGCACCGGGGAGCTGTTTTTT
TRBJ1-5,TRBD1,TRBV5-1,.,CASSLTGGNQPQHF,TGCGCCAGCAGCTTAACAGGGGGCAATCAGCCCCAGCATTTT
TRBJ2-3,TRBD1,TRBV9,.,CASSVDGQGADTQYF,TGTGCCAGCAGCGTAGATGGACAGGGCGCAGATACGCAGTATTTT
TRBJ2-7,.,TRBV29-1,.,CSVEGTLLGEQYF,TGCAGCGTTGAAGGGACACTCCTCGGCGAGCAGTACTTC
TRBJ1-6,TRBD1,TRBV19,.,CASSRSVGQGGGPLHF,TGTGCCAGTAGTCGAAGTGTGGGACAGGGGGGAGGACCCCTCCACTTT
TRBJ1-2,.,TRBV5-1,.,CASSNVGGNGYTF,TGCGCCAGCAGCAATGTGGGGGGAAATGGCTACACCTTC
TRBJ2-2,.,TRBV6-5,.,CATSKARVNTGELFF,TGTGCCACCTCCAAAGCCAGGGTTAACACCGGGGAGCTGTTTTTT
TRBJ2-7,.,TRBV28,.,CASTVDGVSDEQYF,TGTGCCAGCACCGTGGACGGGGTTTCTGACGAGCAGTACTTC
TRBJ1-4,.,TRBV6-6,.,CASSYAGNEKLFF,TGTGCCAGCAGTTACGCGGGGAATGAAAAACTGTTTTTT
TRBJ1-6,TRBD1,TRBV5-6,.,CASSSWGPEQGNSPLHF,TGTGCCAGCAGCTCGTGGGGCCCGGAACAGGGGAATTCACCCCTCCACTTT
TRBJ2-2,.,TRBV19,.,CASSTAIGVGNPGELFF,TGTGCCAGTAGTACTGCCATCGGGGTGGGAAATCCCGGGGAGCTGTTTTTT
TRBJ2-1,TRBD2,TRBV4-1,medium-sized,CASSQVGAGGYNEQFF,TGCGCCAGCAGCCAAGTTGGCGCGGGGGGTTATAATGAGCAGTTCTTC
TRBJ2-3,.,TRBV5-1,.,CASSRGTDTDTQYF,TGCGCCAGCAGCAGAGGGACTGACACAGATACGCAGTATTTT
TRBJ2-3,.,TRBV12-5,.,CASGFPDSPSTDTQYF,TGTGCTAGTGGTTTCCCGGACAGCCCTTCCACAGATACGCAGTATTTT
TRBJ2-3,TRBD1,TRBV2,.,CASRTGLMRRQGADTQYF,TGTGCCAGCAGAACGGGATTGATGAGGCGACAGGGAGCAGATACGCAGTATTTT
TRBJ2-3,.,TRBV11-2,.,CASSLGQAGQGTDTQYF,TGTGCCAGCAGCTTAGGTCAGGCCGGCCAGGGCACAGATACGCAGTATTTT
TRBJ2-1,TRBD2,TRBV27,.,CASSLGLAGGITHNEQFF,TGTGCCAGCAGTTTGGGACTAGCGGGGGGGATAACCCACAATGAGCAGTTCTTC
TRBJ1-1,.,TRBV6-5,few,CASSYSLGRGRTEAFF,TGTGCCAGCAGTTACAGTTTGGGGCGGGGGCGCACTGAAGCTTTCTTT
TRBJ2-5,.,TRBV4-2,.,CASSPLAGERGAPGTQYF,TGTGCCAGCAGCCCTTTGGCGGGGGAACGGGGGGCGCCGGGGACCCAGTACTTC
TRBJ2-1,TRBD1,TRBV7-9,.,CASSHLPTGENNEQFF,TGTGCCAGCAGCCACCTCCCCACAGGGGAAAACAATGAGCAGTTCTTC
TRBJ2-1,.,TRBV7-6,.,CASSLAEILSYNEQFF,TGTGCCAGCAGCTTAGCCGAGATCCTGTCCTACAATGAGCAGTTCTTC
TRBJ1-5,.,TRBV25-1,.,CASSEPAGNQPQHF,TGTGCCAGCAGTGAACCGGCGGGGAATCAGCCCCAGCATTTT
TRBJ1-2,TRBD1,TRBV18,.,CASSLGQGSSGYTF,TGTGCCAGCTCACTTGGACAGGGTAGCTCTGGCTACACCTTC
TRBJ2-3,.,TRBV7-9,.,CASSSWTAGGDTQYF,TGTGCCAGCAGCAGCTGGACGGCCGGGGGAGATACGCAGTATTTT
TRBJ2-3,TRBD2,TRBV3-1/TRBV3-2,few,CASSQLAGHTQYF,TGTGCCAGCAGCCAATTAGCGGGACATACGCAGTATTTT
TRBJ2-7,.,TRBV4-1,.,CASSHSAARREQYF,TGCGCCAGCAGCCATAGCGCTGCGCGTCGAGAGCAGTACTTC
TRBJ2-1,TRBD2,TRBV5-1,.,CASSGLAGGPGEQFF,TGCGCCAGCAGCGGACTAGCGGGGGGGCCTGGTGAGCAGTTCTTC
TRBJ1-6,TRBD1,TRBV5-6,.,CASSLGRGFNSPLHF,TGTGCCAGCAGCTTGGGCAGGGGGTTTAATTCACCCCTCCACTTT
TRBJ2-3,TRBD1,TRBV2,.,CASSADRGKDTQYF,TGTGCCAGCAGCGCGGACAGGGGTAAAGATACGCAGTATTTT
TRBJ1-4,.,TRBV5-6,once,CASSLEAGREKLFF,TGTGCCAGCAGCTTGGAGGCAGGGCGAGAAAAACTGTTTTTT
TRBJ1-6,TRBD1,TRBV5-1,.,CASSSRTGNSPLHF,TGCGCCAGCAGCTCCCGGACAGGGAACTCACCCCTCCACTTT
TRBJ1-1,TRBD1,TRBV2,.,CASSGDRWSITAFF,TGTGCCAGCAGTGGGGACAGGTGGTCGATTACAGCTTTCTTT
TRBJ2-2,.,TRBV5-1,.,CASSPGGNTGELFF,TGCGCCAGCAGCCCTGGGGGCAACACCGGGGAGCTGTTTTTT
TRBJ2-7,.,TRBV5-1,.,CASAGPDLYEQYF,TGCGCCAGCGCGGGACCGGACCTCTACGAGCAGTACTTC
TRBJ2-3,.,TRBV19,.,CASTSGDTDTQYF,TGTGCCAGTACGTCCGGGGACACAGATACGCAGTATTTT
TRBJ1-6,.,TRBV18,.,CASSPVPRTATFFSPLHF,TGTGCCAGCTCACCGGTTCCTAGGACAGCTACTTTTTTTTCACCCCTCCACTTT
TRBJ1-5,.,TRBV19,.,CASSILGRGINQPQHF,TGTGCCAGTAGTATCTTGGGCAGGGGAATCAATCAGCCCCAGCATTTT
TRBJ2-1,.,TRBV6-4,.,CASSPDSVNEQFF,TGTGCCAGCAGCCCGGACTCAGTCAATGAGCAGTTCTTC
TRBJ1-3,.,TRBV18,.,CASSLEGNTIYF,TGTGCCAGCTCACTGGAGGGAAACACCATATATTTT
TRBJ2-5,.,TRBV11-2,.,CASSLVHRVLETQYF,TGTGCCAGCAGCTTAGTGCACAGGGTATTAGAGACCCAGTACTTC
TRBJ1-5,.,TRBV19,.,CASRTPTGETGPQHF,TGTGCCAGTAGGACACCAACAGGAGAAACTGGACCCCAGCATTTT
TRBJ2-3,TRBD1,TRBV24-1,.,CATSDQWTGTSTDTQYF,TGTGCCACCAGTGACCAATGGACAGGGACTAGCACAGATACGCAGTATTTT